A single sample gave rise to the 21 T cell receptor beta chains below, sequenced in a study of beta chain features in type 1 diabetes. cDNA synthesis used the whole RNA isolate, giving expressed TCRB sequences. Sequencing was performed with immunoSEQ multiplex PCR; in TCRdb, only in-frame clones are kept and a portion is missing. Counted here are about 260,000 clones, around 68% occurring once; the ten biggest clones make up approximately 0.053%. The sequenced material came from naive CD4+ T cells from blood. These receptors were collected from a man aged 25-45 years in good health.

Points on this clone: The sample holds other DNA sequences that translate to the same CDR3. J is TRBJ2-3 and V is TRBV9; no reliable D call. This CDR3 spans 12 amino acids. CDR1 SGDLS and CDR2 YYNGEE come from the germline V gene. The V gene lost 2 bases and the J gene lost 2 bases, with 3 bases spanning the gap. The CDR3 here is CASSVNTDTQYF. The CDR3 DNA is TGTGCCAGCAGCGTTAACACAGATACGCAGTATTTT.

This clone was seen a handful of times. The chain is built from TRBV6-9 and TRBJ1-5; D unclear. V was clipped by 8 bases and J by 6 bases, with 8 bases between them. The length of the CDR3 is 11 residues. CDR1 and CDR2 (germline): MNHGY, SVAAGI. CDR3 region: CASAEGQPQHF. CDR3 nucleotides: TGTGCCAGCGCGGAAGGTCAGCCCCAGCATTTT.

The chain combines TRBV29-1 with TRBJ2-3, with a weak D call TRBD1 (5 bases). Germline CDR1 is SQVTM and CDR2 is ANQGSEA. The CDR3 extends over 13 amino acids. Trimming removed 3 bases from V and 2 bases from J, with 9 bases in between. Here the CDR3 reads CSVDAQATDTQYF. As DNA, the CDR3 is TGCAGCGTTGATGCACAGGCCACAGATACGCAGTATTTT.

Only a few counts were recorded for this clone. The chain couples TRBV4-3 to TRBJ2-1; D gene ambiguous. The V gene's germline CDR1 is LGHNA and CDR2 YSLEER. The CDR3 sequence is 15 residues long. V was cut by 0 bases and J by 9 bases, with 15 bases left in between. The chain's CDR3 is CASSQDHTISREQFF. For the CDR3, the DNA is TGCGCCAGCAGCCAAGATCATACTATAAGCCGTGAGCAGTTCTTC.

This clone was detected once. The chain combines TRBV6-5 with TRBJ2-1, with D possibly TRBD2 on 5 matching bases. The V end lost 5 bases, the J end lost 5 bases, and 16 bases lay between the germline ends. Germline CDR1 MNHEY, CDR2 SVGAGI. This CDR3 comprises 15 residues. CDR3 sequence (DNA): TGTGCCAGCAGTGGTCTAGGGCGGGTCGACAATGAGCAGTTCTTC. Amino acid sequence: CASSGLGRVDNEQFF.

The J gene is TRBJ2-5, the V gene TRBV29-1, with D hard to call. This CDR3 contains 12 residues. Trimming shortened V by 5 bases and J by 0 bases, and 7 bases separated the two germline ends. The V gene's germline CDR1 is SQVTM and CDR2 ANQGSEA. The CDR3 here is CSVQDYQETQYF. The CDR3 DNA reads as TGCAGCGTTCAGGATTACCAAGAGACCCAGTACTTC.

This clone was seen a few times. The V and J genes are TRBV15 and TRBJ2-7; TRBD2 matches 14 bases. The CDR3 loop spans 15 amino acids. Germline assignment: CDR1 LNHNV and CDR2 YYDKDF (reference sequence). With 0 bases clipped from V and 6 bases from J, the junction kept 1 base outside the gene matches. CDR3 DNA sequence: TGTGCCACCAGCAGAGATGGACTAGCGGGAGGCGAGCAGTACTTC. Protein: CATSRDGLAGGEQYF. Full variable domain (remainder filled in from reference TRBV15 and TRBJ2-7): DAMVIQNPRYQVTQFGKPVTLSCSQTLNHNVMYWYQQKSSQAPKLLFHYYDKDFNNEADTPDNFQSRRPNTSFCFLDIRSPGLGDTAMYLCATSRDGLAGGEQYFGPGTRLTVT.

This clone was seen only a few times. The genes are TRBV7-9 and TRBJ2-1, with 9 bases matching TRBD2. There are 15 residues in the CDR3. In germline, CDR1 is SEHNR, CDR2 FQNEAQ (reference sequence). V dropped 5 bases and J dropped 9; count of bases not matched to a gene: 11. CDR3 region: CASSPQRIAGVEQFF. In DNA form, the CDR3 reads TGTGCCAGCAGCCCCCAGAGAATAGCGGGGGTTGAGCAGTTCTTC.

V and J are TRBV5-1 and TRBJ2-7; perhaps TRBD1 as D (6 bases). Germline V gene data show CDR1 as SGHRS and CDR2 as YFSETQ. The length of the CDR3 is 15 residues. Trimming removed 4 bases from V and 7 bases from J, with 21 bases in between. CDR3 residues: CASSPLQGAPWEQYF. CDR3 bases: TGCGCCAGCAGCCCTTTACAGGGCGCCCCGTGGGAGCAGTACTTC.

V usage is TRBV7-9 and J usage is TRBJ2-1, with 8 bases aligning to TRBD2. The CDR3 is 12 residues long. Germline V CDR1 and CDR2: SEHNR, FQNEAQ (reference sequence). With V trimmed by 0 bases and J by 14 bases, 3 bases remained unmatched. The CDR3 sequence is CASSLAGTRKFF. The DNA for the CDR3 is TGTGCCAGCAGCTTAGCCGGGACTAGGAAGTTCTTC.

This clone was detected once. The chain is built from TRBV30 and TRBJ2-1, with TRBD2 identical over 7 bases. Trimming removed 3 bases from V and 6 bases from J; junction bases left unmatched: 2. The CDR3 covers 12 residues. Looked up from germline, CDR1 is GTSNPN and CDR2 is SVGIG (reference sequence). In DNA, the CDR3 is TGTGCCTGGAGCTCTAGCGGCAATGAGCAGTTCTTC. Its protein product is CAWSSSGNEQFF.

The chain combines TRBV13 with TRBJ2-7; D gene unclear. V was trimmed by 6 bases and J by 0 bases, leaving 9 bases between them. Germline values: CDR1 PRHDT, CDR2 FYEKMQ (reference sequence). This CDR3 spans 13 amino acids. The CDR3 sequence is CASRLGNSYEQYF. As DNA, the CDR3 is TGTGCCAGCAGGCTCGGAAACTCCTACGAGCAGTACTTC.

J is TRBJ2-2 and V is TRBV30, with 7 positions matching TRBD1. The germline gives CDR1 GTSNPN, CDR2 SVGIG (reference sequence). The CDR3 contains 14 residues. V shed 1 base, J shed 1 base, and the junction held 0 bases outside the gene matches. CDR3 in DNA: TGTGCCTGGAGTGGGACAGGGAACACCGGGGAGCTGTTTTTT. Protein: CAWSGTGNTGELFF. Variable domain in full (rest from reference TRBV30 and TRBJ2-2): SQTIHQWPATLVQPVGSPLSLECTVEGTSNPNLYWYRQAAGRGLQLLFYSVGIGQISSEVPQNLSASRPQDRQFILSSKKLLLSDSGFYLCAWSGTGNTGELFFGEGSRLTVL.

The CDR3 DNA is TGTGCCAGCAGCGTAGACGAGCGGGAAGGAGATACGCAGTATTTT. The encoded protein is CASSVDEREGDTQYF. The chain joins TRBV9 to TRBJ2-3; TRBD2 matches 7 bases. After removal of 0 bases from V and 5 bases from J, the junction contained 6 bases not matched to a gene. The germline V gene has CDR1 SGDLS and CDR2 YYNGEE. CDR3 length: 15 residues. Filled out from reference TRBV9 and TRBJ2-3, the complete variable domain reads DSGVTQTPKHLITATGQRVTLRCSPRSGDLSVYWYQQSLDQGLQFLIQYYNGEERAKGNILERFSAQQFPDLHSELNLSSLELGDSALYFCASSVDEREGDTQYFGPGTRLTVL.

CDR3 amino acids: CASSEKGASGNTIYF. Written as DNA, the CDR3 is TGTGCCAGCAGCGAAAAGGGAGCATCTGGAAACACCATATATTTT. This chain joins TRBV7-2 and TRBJ1-3, with D unresolved. Germline V CDR1 and CDR2: SGHTA, FQGNSA. The CDR3 is made up of 15 amino acids. The V end was cut by 5 bases, the J end by 1 base, with 12 bases between.

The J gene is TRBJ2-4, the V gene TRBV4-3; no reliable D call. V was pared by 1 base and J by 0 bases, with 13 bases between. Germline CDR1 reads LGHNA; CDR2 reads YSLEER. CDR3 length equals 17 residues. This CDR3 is CASSQAVGGLAKNIQYF. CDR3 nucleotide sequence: TGCGCCAGCAGCCAAGCTGTGGGCGGTTTAGCCAAAAACATTCAGTACTTC.

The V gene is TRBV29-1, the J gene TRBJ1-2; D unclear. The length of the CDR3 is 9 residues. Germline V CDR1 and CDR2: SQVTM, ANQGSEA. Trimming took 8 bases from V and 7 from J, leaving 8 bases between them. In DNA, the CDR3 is TGCAGCACCGATAGTGGCTACACCTTC. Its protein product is CSTDSGYTF.

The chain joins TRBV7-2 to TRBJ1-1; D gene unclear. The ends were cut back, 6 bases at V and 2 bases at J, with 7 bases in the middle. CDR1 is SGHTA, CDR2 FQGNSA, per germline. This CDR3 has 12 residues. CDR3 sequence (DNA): TGTGCCAGCAGATTCACAAACACTGAAGCTTTCTTT. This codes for CASRFTNTEAFF. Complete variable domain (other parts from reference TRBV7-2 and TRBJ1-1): GAGVSQSPSNKVTEKGKDVELRCDPISGHTALYWYRQSLGQGLEFLIYFQGNSAPDKSGLPSDRFSAERTGGSVSTLTIQRTQQEDSAVYLCASRFTNTEAFFGQGTRLTVV.

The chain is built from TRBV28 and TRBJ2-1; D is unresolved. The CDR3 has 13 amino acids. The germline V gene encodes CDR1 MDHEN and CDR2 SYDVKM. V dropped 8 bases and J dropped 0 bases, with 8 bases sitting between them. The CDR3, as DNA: TGTGCCAGCCGGGCTAGCTCCTACAATGAGCAGTTCTTC. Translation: CASRASSYNEQFF.

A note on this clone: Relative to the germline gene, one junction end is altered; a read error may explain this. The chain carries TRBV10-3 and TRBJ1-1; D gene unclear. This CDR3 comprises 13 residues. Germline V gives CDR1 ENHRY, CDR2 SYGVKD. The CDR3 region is CAIIESMNTEAFF. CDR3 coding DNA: TGTGCCATCATTGAGTCTATGAACACTGAAGCTTTCTTT.

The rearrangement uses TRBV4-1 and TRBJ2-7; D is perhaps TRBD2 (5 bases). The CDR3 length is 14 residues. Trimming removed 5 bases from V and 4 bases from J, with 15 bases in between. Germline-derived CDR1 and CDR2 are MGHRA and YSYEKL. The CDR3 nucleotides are TGCGCCAGCAGCGCGGGCCCCCTGGCTTACGAGCAGTACTTC. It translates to CASSAGPLAYEQYF.